This entry lists 22 T cell receptor beta chains sequenced from one sample in a study of chemoradiotherapy in HPV16-positive cancers (dated by TCRdb to 2022 to 2024). The library was prepared using the immunoSEQ multiplex PCR assay. TCRdb mirrors the immuneACCESS table, restricted to in-frame sequences. Some clones are absent from its copies; in checked studies, under half trace to an unresolved V gene, and the reason for the others is unknown. For this sample there are tens of thousands of clones; roughly 84% appear just once. Together, the top ten hold roughly 5.5% of the sample. Material: blood, obtained from a patient who underwent chemoradiotherapy. These receptors originate from a human donor with HPV-associated anogenital cancer.

This clone appeared a single time. The chain has TRBV7-8 and TRBJ2-7, with D uncertain. The CDR3 totals 13 residues. V was pared by 5 bases and J by 1 base, with 9 bases between. Per the germline V gene, CDR1 is SGHVS and CDR2 is FQNEAQ. Here the CDR3 reads CASSIDTSYEQYF. Here the CDR3 DNA reads TGTGCCAGCAGCATAGACACATCCTACGAGCAGTACTTC. The entire variable domain, with the rest obtained from reference TRBV7-8 and TRBJ2-7, is as follows: GAGVSQSPRYKVAKRGQDVALRCDPISGHVSLFWYQQALGQGPEFLTYFQNEAQLDKSGLPSDRFFAERPEGSVSTLKIQRTQQEDSAVYLCASSIDTSYEQYFGPGTRLTVT.

The V call is TRBV14, the J call TRBJ2-3; 9 bases map to TRBD1. The CDR3 contains 15 residues. V lost 5 bases to trimming and J lost 0 bases; unmatched junction nucleotides: 3. Germline values: CDR1 SGHDN, CDR2 FVKESK. The chain's CDR3 is CASSRDRASTDTQYF. CDR3 nucleotide sequence: TGTGCCAGCAGCAGGGACAGGGCTAGCACAGATACGCAGTATTTT.

This clone was detected only once. V and J are TRBV5-4 and TRBJ1-1; possibly TRBD1 for D (5 bases). Germline V CDR1 and CDR2: SGHNT, YYREEE (reference sequence). Trimming removed 1 base from V and 5 bases from J, with 18 bases in between. The CDR3 loop spans 16 amino acids. The CDR3 sequence: CASSLPGAGGGTEAFF. Written as DNA, the CDR3 is TGTGCCAGCAGCTTGCCTGGGGCGGGCGGGGGGACTGAAGCTTTCTTT.

This clone was seen just once. This chain connects TRBV5-6 to TRBJ2-2, with TRBD2 as a possible D gene (6 bases). V was clipped by 5 bases and J by 6 bases, with 23 bases between them. The CDR3 consists of 17 residues. Looked up from germline, CDR1 is SGHDT and CDR2 is YYEEEE. CDR3 protein: CASSGVGGEVSAGELFF. As DNA, the CDR3 is TGTGCCAGCAGTGGGGTCGGAGGGGAGGTGTCCGCCGGGGAGCTGTTTTTT.

The count of this clone is one. The chain links TRBV19 to TRBJ2-6, with a weak D call TRBD1 (5 bases). The ends were cut back, 5 bases at V and 4 bases at J, with 12 bases in the middle. Germline V gene sequence: CDR1 LNHDA, CDR2 SQIVND (reference sequence). CDR3 size: 15 residues. CDR3 nucleotides: TGTGCCAGTAGTTCCCAGGGCTCGGGGGCCAACGTCCTGACTTTC. Protein sequence: CASSSQGSGANVLTF. Complete variable domain (other parts from reference TRBV19 and TRBJ2-6): DGGITQSPKYLFRKEGQNVTLSCEQNLNHDAMYWYRQDPGQGLRLIYYSQIVNDFQKGDIAEGYSVSREKKESFPLTVTSAQKNPTAFYLCASSSQGSGANVLTFGAGSRLTVL.

The chain employs TRBV10-3 and TRBJ2-7; D is possibly TRBD1 (5 bases). There are 13 residues in the CDR3. The V end was cut by 4 bases, the J end by 5 bases, with 12 bases between. Germline V CDR1 and CDR2: ENHRY, SYGVKD. Here the CDR3 DNA reads TGTGCCATCAGTGGGGGCGCAGGCAACGAGCAGTACGTC. Protein sequence: CAISGGAGNEQYV.

This clone has more than one count but fewer than ten. V and J are TRBV6-1 and TRBJ1-1; the D gene is possibly TRBD1 (5 bases). Trimming stripped 4 bases from V and 1 base from J, with 13 bases between. Germline V gives CDR1 MNHNS, CDR2 SASEGT. This CDR3 region has 15 residues. For the CDR3, the DNA is TGTGCCAGCAGTGGATCTCCGAGGGGGAACACTGAAGCTTTCTTT. Translated: CASSGSPRGNTEAFF.

V is TRBV6-5 and J is TRBJ1-2; D gene uncertain. Germline V gene data show CDR1 as MNHEY and CDR2 as SVGAGI. V gave up 5 bases and J gave up 7 bases, with 11 bases separating them. The CDR3 length is 12 residues. Here the CDR3 reads CASSPSPTGYTF. The CDR3 DNA is TGTGCCAGCAGTCCCTCCCCGACTGGCTACACCTTC.

The CDR3, as DNA: TGTGCCAGTACCTCAGGCGGCTCTGTAAACATTCAGTACTTC. Protein product: CASTSGGSVNIQYF. The V call is TRBV19, the J call TRBJ2-4; D is unresolved. Looked up from germline, CDR1 is LNHDA and CDR2 is SQIVND (reference sequence). The ends were cut back, 7 bases at V and 6 bases at J, with 16 bases in the middle. This CDR3 is 14 amino acids long.

The chain links TRBV2 to TRBJ2-5; perhaps TRBD2 as D (5 bases). The CDR3 is made up of 16 amino acids. Trimming shortened V by 1 base and J by 2 bases, and 14 bases separated the two germline ends. Germline CDR1 is SNHLY and CDR2 is FYNNEI. CDR3 nucleotide sequence: TGTGCCAGCAGTGAAGGGGGAGTTGGGCGGCAAGAGACCCAGTACTTC. Its protein is CASSEGGVGRQETQYF.

The chain combines TRBV7-3 with TRBJ2-5, with TRBD2 matching 9 bases. The CDR3 is 18 amino acids. Germline V lookup: CDR1 SGHTA, CDR2 FQGTGA. V was clipped by 4 bases and J by 4 bases; unmatched bases: 16. The CDR3 region has the DNA TGTGCCAGCAGCTCACGGACTAGCGTGGGTTTAGGAGGAGAGACCCAGTACTTC. As protein: CASSSRTSVGLGGETQYF. Using reference TRBV7-3 and TRBJ2-5 for the parts outside the CDR3, the full variable domain is GAGVSQTPSNKVTEKGKYVELRCDPISGHTALYWYRQSLGQGPEFLIYFQGTGAADDSGLPNDRFFAVRPEGSVSTLKIQRTERGDSAVYLCASSSRTSVGLGGETQYFGPGTRLLVL.

The chain uses TRBV6-5 and TRBJ1-5; D perhaps matches TRBD1 (5 bases). V lost 8 bases, J lost 0 bases, and 14 bases lay in between. The germline V gene has CDR1 MNHEY and CDR2 SVGAGI. CDR3 length equals 15 residues. The CDR3, as DNA: TGTGCCAGCTCGAGGACGGGGGATAGCAATCAGCCCCAGCATTTT. This sequence encodes CASSRTGDSNQPQHF.

The chain uses TRBV2 and TRBJ2-5; 12 bases line up with TRBD2. The CDR3 has 16 residues. Germline V lookup: CDR1 SNHLY, CDR2 FYNNEI. V trimming: 6 bases; J trimming: 4 bases; junction bases outside the gene matches: 9. CDR3 nucleotide sequence: TGTGCCAGCAGAGGCCGACTAGCGGGGGTGCGAGAGACCCAGTACTTC. Its protein is CASRGRLAGVRETQYF. Complete variable domain (other parts from reference TRBV2 and TRBJ2-5): EPEVTQTPSHQVTQMGQEVILRCVPISNHLYFYWYRQILGQKVEFLVSFYNNEISEKSEIFDDQFSVERPDGSNFTLKIRSTKLEDSAMYFCASRGRLAGVRETQYFGPGTRLLVL.

J is TRBJ2-1 and V is TRBV11-2; TRBD2 aligns across 7 bases. Germline trimming cut 3 bases from V and 6 bases from J; bases unmatched to any gene: 8. Per germline, CDR1 SGHAT and CDR2 FQNNGV. This CDR3 is 15 amino acids long. The CDR3 region is CASSLGTTLTNEQFF. The CDR3 DNA reads as TGTGCCAGCAGCTTGGGGACTACACTAACCAATGAGCAGTTCTTC.

V is TRBV29-1 and J is TRBJ1-1; D is ambiguous. Trimming cost V 1 base and J 8 bases, with 8 bases left between them. Germline CDR1 reads SQVTM; CDR2 reads ANQGSEA. This CDR3 is 11 amino acids long. The CDR3 protein is CSVEAAREAFF. The CDR3 bases are TGCAGCGTTGAAGCGGCGCGAGAAGCTTTCTTT.

V usage is TRBV10-3 and J usage is TRBJ1-4, with 8 nucleotides matching TRBD1. The CDR3 is 16 amino acids. Germline CDR1 reads ENHRY; CDR2 reads SYGVKD. V lost 3 bases to trimming and J lost 3 bases; unmatched junction nucleotides: 6. The CDR3 protein is CAISDTGGMANEKLFF. The CDR3, as DNA: TGTGCCATCAGTGACACAGGGGGTATGGCTAATGAAAAACTGTTTTTT.

The CDR3, as DNA: TGTGCCAGCAGAGCAGGGGGCAGCGGAAACACCATATATTTT. It is translated as CASRAGGSGNTIYF. V gene TRBV9 combines with J gene TRBJ1-3, with TRBD1 matching over 8 bases. Germline V gene lookup returns CDR1 SGDLS and CDR2 YYNGEE. CDR3 length: 14 amino acids. After removal of 5 bases from V and 4 bases from J, the junction contained 5 bases not matched to a gene.

The chain employs TRBV5-5 and TRBJ2-3; D may be TRBD1 (6 bases). Germline lookup yields CDR1 SGHKS and CDR2 YYEKEE (reference sequence). This CDR3 spans 14 amino acids. V was clipped by 0 bases and J by 1 base, with 6 bases between them. The CDR3 loop reads CASSLDRGTDTQYF. CDR3 in DNA: TGTGCCAGCAGCTTGGACAGGGGCACAGATACGCAGTATTTT.

CDR3 sequence: CASSPGTMLTNYGYTF. CDR3 nucleotides: TGTGCCAGCTCACCCGGGACAATGCTTACTAACTATGGCTACACCTTC. The chain uses TRBV18 and TRBJ1-2, with D possibly matching TRBD1 (6 bases). The CDR3 sequence is 16 residues long. Germline V gene sequence: CDR1 KGHSH, CDR2 LQKENI. Deletions cut 3 bases from V and 0 bases from J, with 14 bases between.

This clone was seen just once. The V call is TRBV5-6, the J call TRBJ1-2; a possible D gene is TRBD1 (5 bases). This CDR3 comprises 15 residues. V dropped 0 bases and J dropped 1 base, with 10 bases sitting between them. Germline values: CDR1 SGHDT, CDR2 YYEEEE. As DNA, the CDR3 is TGTGCCAGCAGCTTGGCAGGGAGGGTTAACTATGGCTACACCTTC. Its translation: CASSLAGRVNYGYTF.

The rearrangement joins TRBV11-2 to TRBJ1-2; D remains unclear. The CDR3 runs 18 residues. V lost 3 bases and J lost 0, with 20 bases in between. Germline CDR1 SGHAT, CDR2 FQNNGV. The CDR3 spells CASSLSVSRGTTNYGYTF. In DNA, the CDR3 is TGTGCCAGCAGCTTGAGCGTTTCCCGGGGAACCACTAACTATGGCTACACCTTC.

As to this clone: This same CDR3 is encoded by further DNA sequences in the sample. The J gene is TRBJ1-2, the V gene TRBV18; 9 bases match TRBD1. The CDR3 totals 14 residues. Germline CDR1 is KGHSH and CDR2 is LQKENI. Unmatched junction bases numbered 5, after V lost 6 bases and J lost 3 bases. CDR3 amino acids: CASSPGDRDYGYTF. CDR3 DNA sequence: TGTGCCAGCTCGCCCGGGGACAGGGACTATGGCTACACCTTC.